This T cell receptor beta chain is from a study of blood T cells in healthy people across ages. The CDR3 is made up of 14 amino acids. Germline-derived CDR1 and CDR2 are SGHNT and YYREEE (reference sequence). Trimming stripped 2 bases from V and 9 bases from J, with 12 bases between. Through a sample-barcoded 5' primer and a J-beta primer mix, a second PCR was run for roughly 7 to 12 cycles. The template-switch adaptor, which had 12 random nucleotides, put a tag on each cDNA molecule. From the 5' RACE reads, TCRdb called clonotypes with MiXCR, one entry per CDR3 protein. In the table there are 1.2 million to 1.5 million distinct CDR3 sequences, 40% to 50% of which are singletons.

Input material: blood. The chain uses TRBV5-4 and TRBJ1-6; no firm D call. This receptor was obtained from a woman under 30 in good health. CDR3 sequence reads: CASSFGPTGSPLHF. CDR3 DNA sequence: TGTGCCAGCAGCTTCGGGCCAACCGGTTCACCCCTCCACTTT.